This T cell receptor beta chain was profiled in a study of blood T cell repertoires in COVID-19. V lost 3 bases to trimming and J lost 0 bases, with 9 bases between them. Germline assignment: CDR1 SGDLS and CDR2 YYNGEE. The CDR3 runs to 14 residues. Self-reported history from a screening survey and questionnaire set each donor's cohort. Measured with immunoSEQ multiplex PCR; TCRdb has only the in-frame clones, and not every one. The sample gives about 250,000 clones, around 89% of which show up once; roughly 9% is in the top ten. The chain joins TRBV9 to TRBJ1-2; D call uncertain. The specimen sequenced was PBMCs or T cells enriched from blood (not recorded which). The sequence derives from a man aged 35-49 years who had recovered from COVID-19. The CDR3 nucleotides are TGTGCCAGCAGCGCCCTCAGTACTAACTATGGCTACACCTTC. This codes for CASSALSTNYGYTF.